This T cell receptor (beta chain) was captured by sequencing in a study of Graves' ophthalmopathy and Graves' hyperthyroidism. With respect to this clonotype: At one boundary the junction diverges from the germline segment, which might be a read error.

As the template, RNA transcripts were used to amplify TCR beta CDR3 regions. The library came from an HTBI-primed first-round RT-PCR and a second-round multiplex PCR. TCRdb ran MiXCR on the multiplex PCR reads and lists one entry per CDR3 protein. The sample gives around 660,000 distinct CDR3 sequences, about two fifths of which show up once; over 2.5% is in the top ten. Germline values: CDR1 LNHNV, CDR2 YYDKDF (reference sequence). This CDR3 region has 13 residues. The chain is built from TRBV15 and TRBJ2-5, with D perhaps assigned TRBD1 or TRBD2 (5 bases each). The sequence came from an adult man with Graves' ophthalmopathy. Sequenced material: peripheral blood. In DNA form, the CDR3 reads TGTGCCACCAGCGGGACGCACCTCAGGGTTCCGTTCTTC. Translation: CATSGTHLRVPFF.